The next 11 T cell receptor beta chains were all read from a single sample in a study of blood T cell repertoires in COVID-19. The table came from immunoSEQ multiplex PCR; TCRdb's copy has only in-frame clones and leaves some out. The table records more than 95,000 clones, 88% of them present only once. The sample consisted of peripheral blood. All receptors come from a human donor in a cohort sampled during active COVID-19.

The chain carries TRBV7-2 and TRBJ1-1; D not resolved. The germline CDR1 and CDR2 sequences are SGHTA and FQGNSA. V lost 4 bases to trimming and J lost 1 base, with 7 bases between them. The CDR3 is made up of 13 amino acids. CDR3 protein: CASSSRGNTEAFF. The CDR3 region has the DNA TGTGCCAGCAGCTCTCGGGGGAACACTGAAGCTTTCTTT.

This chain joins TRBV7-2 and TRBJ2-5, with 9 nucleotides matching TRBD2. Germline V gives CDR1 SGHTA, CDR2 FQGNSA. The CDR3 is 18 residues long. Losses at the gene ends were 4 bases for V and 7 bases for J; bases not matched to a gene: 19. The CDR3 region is CASSSPRGREGFFGTQYF. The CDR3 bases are TGTGCCAGCAGCTCGCCGCGGGGGCGGGAGGGGTTTTTTGGGACCCAGTACTTC.

The CDR3 loop is CASSSDRARPQHF. CDR3 sequence (DNA): TGTGCCAGCAGCTCGGACAGGGCCAGGCCCCAGCATTTT. The chain combines TRBV5-4 with TRBJ1-5; 8 nucleotides agree with TRBD1. Germline CDR1 and CDR2: SGHNT and YYREEE (reference sequence). V shed 3 bases and J 9 bases; nucleotides not matched to a gene: 5. The CDR3 runs to 13 residues.

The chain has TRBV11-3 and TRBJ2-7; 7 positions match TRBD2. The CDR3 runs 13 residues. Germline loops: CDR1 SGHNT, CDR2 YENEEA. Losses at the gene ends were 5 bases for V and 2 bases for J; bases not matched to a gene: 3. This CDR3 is CASSRGDAYEQYF. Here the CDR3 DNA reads TGTGCCAGCAGCCGGGGGGATGCCTACGAGCAGTACTTC.

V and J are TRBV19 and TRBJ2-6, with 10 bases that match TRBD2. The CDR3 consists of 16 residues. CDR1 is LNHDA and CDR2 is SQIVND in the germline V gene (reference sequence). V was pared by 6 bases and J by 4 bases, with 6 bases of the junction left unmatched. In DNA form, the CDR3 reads TGTGCCAGTAGCCTCCTAGCGGGAGTCGGGGCCAACGTCCTGACTTTC. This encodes CASSLLAGVGANVLTF.

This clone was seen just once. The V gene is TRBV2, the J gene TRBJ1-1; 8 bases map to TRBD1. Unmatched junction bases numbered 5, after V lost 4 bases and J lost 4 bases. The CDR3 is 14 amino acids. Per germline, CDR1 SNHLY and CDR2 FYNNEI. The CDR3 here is CASSVDRVSTEAFF. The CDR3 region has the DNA TGTGCCAGCAGTGTGGACAGGGTGAGCACTGAAGCTTTCTTT.

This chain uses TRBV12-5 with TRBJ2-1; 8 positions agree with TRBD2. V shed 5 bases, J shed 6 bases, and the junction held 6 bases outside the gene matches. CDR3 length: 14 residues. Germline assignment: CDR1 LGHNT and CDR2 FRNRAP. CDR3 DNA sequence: TGTGCTAGTGGTCTGGGACTAGTAGGCAATGAGCAGTTCTTC. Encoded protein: CASGLGLVGNEQFF.

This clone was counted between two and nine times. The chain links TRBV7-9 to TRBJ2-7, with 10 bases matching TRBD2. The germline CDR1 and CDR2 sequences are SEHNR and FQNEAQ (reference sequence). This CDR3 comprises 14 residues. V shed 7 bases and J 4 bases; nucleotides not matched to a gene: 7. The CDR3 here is CASTISGRAYEQYF. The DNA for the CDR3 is TGTGCCAGCACCATCAGCGGGAGGGCGTACGAGCAGTACTTC. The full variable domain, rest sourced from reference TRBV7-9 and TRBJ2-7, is DTGVSQNPRHKITKRGQNVTFRCDPISEHNRLYWYRQTLGQGPEFLTYFQNEAQLEKSRLLSDRFSAERPKGSFSTLEIQRTEQGDSAMYLCASTISGRAYEQYFGPGTRLTVT.

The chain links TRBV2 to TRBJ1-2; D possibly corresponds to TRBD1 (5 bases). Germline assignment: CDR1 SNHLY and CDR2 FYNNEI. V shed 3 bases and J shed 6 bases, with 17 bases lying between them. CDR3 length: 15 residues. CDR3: CASSDVFQGRNGYTF. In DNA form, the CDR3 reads TGTGCCAGCAGTGATGTTTTTCAGGGTCGGAATGGCTACACCTTC.

In DNA, the CDR3 is TGTGCCAGCAGCTCGCCCGGGGGGCTCACAGATACGCAGTATTTT. Its protein product is CASSSPGGLTDTQYF. The chain joins TRBV5-6 to TRBJ2-3; a weak D match, TRBD2 (7 bases). The CDR3 is made up of 15 amino acids. The V gene's germline CDR1 is SGHDT and CDR2 YYEEEE. Trimming left V 3 bases short and J 2 bases short, with 13 bases between.

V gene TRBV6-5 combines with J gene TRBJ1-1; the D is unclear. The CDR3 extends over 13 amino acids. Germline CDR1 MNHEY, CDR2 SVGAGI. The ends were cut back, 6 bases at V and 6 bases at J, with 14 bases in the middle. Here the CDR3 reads CASRRSGEAEAFF. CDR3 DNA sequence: TGTGCCAGCAGGAGGTCTGGGGAGGCTGAAGCTTTCTTT.